This record concerns one T cell receptor beta chain sequence. This entry comes from a study of blood T cell repertoires in COVID-19. Whole-study context: Donors in the United States, Italy and Spain gave samples during acute or convalescent COVID-19. In each case, the material was cDNA or gDNA derived from T cells, B-cell-depleted T cells, or PBMCs.

In the study's own analysis: Estimated nucleated cell counts came from reference gene primer amplification. Data came from immunoSEQ multiplex PCR; TCRdb stores just in-frame clones and leaves some out. V, J and clone size were drawn from that table, and D and trimming were deduced from the DNA. There are about 11,000 clones in the sample; 75% to 90% occur only once, and approximately 5% lies in the top ten. Germline loops: CDR1 SEHNR, CDR2 FQNEAQ (reference sequence). The J segment lost 5 bases and the V segment lost 2 bases, leaving 12 bases of the junction unmatched. The CDR3 has 18 residues. What was sequenced was peripheral blood. The V gene is TRBV7-9, the J gene TRBJ2-1; 10 bases fit TRBD1. The clonotype was recovered from a human donor in a cohort sampled during active COVID-19. The chain's CDR3 is CASSLFSGAGTGDNEQFF. The CDR3 region has the DNA TGTGCCAGCAGCTTATTCTCGGGGGCGGGGACAGGGGACAATGAGCAGTTCTTC.